This T cell receptor (beta chain) was sequenced for a study of blood T cell repertoires in COVID-19. Sequenced by immunoSEQ multiplex PCR; TCRdb stores in-frame clones only, minus some. In the table there are 150,000 to 200,000 clones, around 90% of which are singletons. The J segment lost 5 bases and the V segment lost 0 bases, leaving 2 bases of the junction unmatched. Germline CDR1 reads SGHTS; CDR2 reads YDEGEE. This CDR3 has 14 residues. The chain uses TRBV5-8 and TRBJ1-5; TRBD1 aligns across 7 bases. Input material: peripheral blood. This clonotype was obtained from a man aged 50 to 59 who had recovered from COVID-19. For the CDR3, the DNA is TGTGCCAGCAGCTTGGTTACAGGGGATCAGCCCCAGCATTTT. Translation: CASSLVTGDQPQHF. Combining the CDR3 with reference TRBV5-8 and TRBJ1-5 gives the whole variable domain EAGVTQSPTHLIKTRGQQATLRCSPISGHTSVYWYQQALGLGLQFLLWYDEGEERNRGNFPPRFSGRQFPNYSSELNVNALELEDSALYLCASSLVTGDQPQHFGDGTRLSIL.